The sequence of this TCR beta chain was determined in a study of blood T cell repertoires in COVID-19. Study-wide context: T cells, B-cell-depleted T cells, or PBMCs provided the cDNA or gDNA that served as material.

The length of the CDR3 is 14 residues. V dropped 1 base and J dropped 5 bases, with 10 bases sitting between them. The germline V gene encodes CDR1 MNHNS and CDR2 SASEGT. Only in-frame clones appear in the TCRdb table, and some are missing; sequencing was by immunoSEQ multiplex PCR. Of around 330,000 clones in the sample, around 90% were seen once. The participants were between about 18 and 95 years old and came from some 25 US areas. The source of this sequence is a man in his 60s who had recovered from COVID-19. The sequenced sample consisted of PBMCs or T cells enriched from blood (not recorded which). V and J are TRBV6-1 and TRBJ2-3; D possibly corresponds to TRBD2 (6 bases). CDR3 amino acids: CASSEGLARDTQYF. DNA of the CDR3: TGTGCCAGCAGTGAAGGTCTAGCGAGAGATACGCAGTATTTT.